The 27 T cell receptor beta chains reported below all come from one sample, sequenced in a study of blood T cell repertoires in COVID-19. Produced via immunoSEQ multiplex PCR; TCRdb's table is partial and in-frame only. This table has about 170,000 clones, about 84% appearing once. The sample consisted of PBMCs or T cells enriched from blood (not recorded which). Receptors originate from a man aged 45-65 years who had recovered from COVID-19.

The chain employs TRBV11-2 and TRBJ2-2, with 8 bases that match TRBD1. This CDR3 comprises 14 residues. Trimming removed 5 bases from V and 4 bases from J; junction bases left unmatched: 3. Germline CDR1 is SGHAT and CDR2 is FQNNGV. The CDR3 DNA reads as TGTGCCAGCAGCCGACAGGGGAGCACCGGGGAGCTGTTTTTT. This codes for CASSRQGSTGELFF.

As regards this clone: The conserved closing phenylalanine or tryptophan is absent in this CDR3, likely reflecting a read error. Because the CDR3's place on the DNA is in doubt, the DNA is left out and the CDR3 is given as listed by TCRdb. V gene TRBV21-1 combines with J gene TRBJ1-5; TRBD1 reflects the table's D call only, with no check against the DNA. TRBV21-1 counts as a pseudogene. The CDR3 contains 9 residues when both ends are counted. The CDR3 here is CASNRDRWI.

The chain combines TRBV7-9 with TRBJ2-2; 11 bases fit TRBD2. Germline V gives CDR1 SEHNR, CDR2 FQNEAQ (reference sequence). The J segment lost 0 bases and the V segment lost 4 bases, leaving 7 bases of the junction unmatched. The CDR3 loop spans 18 amino acids. The chain's CDR3 is CASSSRGLAATNTGELFF. CDR3 coding DNA: TGTGCCAGCAGCTCAAGGGGACTAGCGGCGACGAACACCGGGGAGCTGTTTTTT.

The V call is TRBV11-1, the J call TRBJ1-2; D might be TRBD1 (6 bases). Germline CDR1 SGHAT, CDR2 FQDESV (reference sequence). The germline V and J ends were trimmed by 4 bases and 6 bases, with 15 bases remaining between them. CDR3 size: 14 residues. Here the CDR3 DNA reads TGTGCCAGCAGCTCGACAGGCAGGACGGATGGCTACACCTTC. The encoded protein is CASSSTGRTDGYTF.

The chain employs TRBV7-2 and TRBJ2-5; D gene ambiguous. CDR1 is SGHTA, CDR2 FQGNSA, per germline. The CDR3 is 13 residues long. Trimming removed 0 bases from V and 2 bases from J, with 4 bases in between. CDR3: CASSLARQETQYF. Here the CDR3 DNA reads TGTGCCAGCAGCTTAGCCAGACAAGAGACCCAGTACTTC.

The chain carries TRBV3-1 (or the pseudogene TRBV3-2) and TRBJ2-3, with 13 bases identical to TRBD2. This CDR3 comprises 21 residues. V shed 1 base, J shed 0 bases, and the junction held 13 bases outside the gene matches. Germline V lookup: CDR1 LGHDT, CDR2 YNNKEL (reference sequence). The chain's CDR3 is CASSQASTGTSGAKSTDTQYF. As DNA, the CDR3 is TGTGCCAGCAGCCAAGCCAGTACGGGGACTAGCGGGGCGAAGAGCACAGATACGCAGTATTTT.

V and J are TRBV11-2 and TRBJ2-3; D possibly corresponds to TRBD1 (5 bases). V was trimmed by 5 bases and J by 6 bases, leaving 9 bases between them. CDR1 is SGHAT, CDR2 FQNNGV, per germline. The CDR3 contains 12 residues. This CDR3 is CASSPAGDTQYF. The DNA of the CDR3 is TGTGCCAGCAGCCCTGCAGGGGATACGCAGTATTTT.

The V gene is TRBV5-1, the J gene TRBJ2-3, with 7 nucleotides matching TRBD1. The CDR3 covers 17 residues. The ends lost 0 bases at V and 2 bases at J; junction bases unmatched: 9. Germline V lookup: CDR1 SGHRS, CDR2 YFSETQ. The CDR3, as DNA: TGCGCCAGCAGCTTGGATTCCGAGGGACAGAACACAGATACGCAGTATTTT. Its protein product is CASSLDSEGQNTDTQYF. Drawing the rest from reference TRBV5-1 and TRBJ2-3, the complete variable domain is KAGVTQTPRYLIKTRGQQVTLSCSPISGHRSVSWYQQTPGQGLQFLFEYFSETQRNKGNFPGRFSGRQFSNSRSEMNVSTLELGDSALYLCASSLDSEGQNTDTQYFGPGTRLTVL.

V and J are TRBV14 and TRBJ1-3, with 7 bases lining up with TRBD1. Germline CDR1 and CDR2: SGHDN and FVKESK. This CDR3 has 15 residues. V lost 4 bases and J lost 2; bases outside the gene matches: 5. CDR3 amino acids: CASSPAGGTGNTIYF. In DNA, the CDR3 is TGTGCCAGCAGCCCAGCAGGGGGGACTGGAAACACCATATATTTT.

CDR3 in DNA: TGTGCCAGCAGCTTTAGCCGGGATGAAAAACTGTTTTTT. Translated, it gives CASSFSRDEKLFF. The chain employs TRBV7-2 and TRBJ1-4; D remains ambiguous. Germline V gene lookup returns CDR1 SGHTA and CDR2 FQGNSA. The CDR3 contains 13 residues. The germline V and J ends were trimmed by 3 bases and 6 bases, with 8 bases remaining between them.

A few counts support this clone. The chain uses TRBV9 and TRBJ1-3; TRBD1 is a possible D gene (5 bases). Germline-derived CDR1 and CDR2 are SGDLS and YYNGEE. The CDR3 spans 15 residues. Trimming left V 3 bases short and J 0 bases short, with 10 bases between. In DNA, the CDR3 is TGTGCCAGCAGCGAACAGGCTTACTCTGGAAACACCATATATTTT. The encoded protein is CASSEQAYSGNTIYF.

V usage is TRBV28 and J usage is TRBJ1-2, with 7 positions matching TRBD1. The CDR3 spans 16 residues. Germline-derived CDR1 and CDR2 are MDHEN and SYDVKM. V was pared by 1 base and J by 7 bases, with 12 bases of the junction left unmatched. The CDR3: CASSLLRQGPLLGYTF. The CDR3 bases are TGTGCCAGCAGTTTATTGAGACAGGGACCTTTGCTTGGCTACACCTTC.

J is TRBJ1-2 and V is TRBV18, with D perhaps TRBD1 (5 bases). Germline-derived CDR1 and CDR2 are KGHSH and LQKENI. This CDR3 has 15 amino acids. Trimming cost V 3 bases and J 8 bases, with 19 bases left between them. CDR3 sequence reads: CASSPSTGLSDGYTF. CDR3 bases: TGTGCCAGCTCACCCAGTACGGGACTTAGTGACGGCTACACCTTC.

The rearrangement joins TRBV18 to TRBJ1-1; tentatively, D is TRBD1 (5 bases). V lost 4 bases and J 3 bases, leaving 12 bases between the germline ends. The CDR3 consists of 14 residues. Looked up from germline, CDR1 is KGHSH and CDR2 is LQKENI. CDR3 amino acids: CASSQTGRDTEAFF. The CDR3 region has the DNA TGTGCCAGCTCACAAACCGGCAGGGACACTGAAGCTTTCTTT.

The CDR3 nucleotides read TGCGCCAGCAGCTTGGAACCGGGACAGGCGACCTATGGCTACACCTTC. Amino acid sequence: CASSLEPGQATYGYTF. The V and J genes are TRBV5-1 and TRBJ1-2; 8 bases align to TRBD1. Germline CDR1 SGHRS, CDR2 YFSETQ. The CDR3 is made up of 16 amino acids. V lost 0 bases, J lost 4 bases, and 8 bases stayed unmatched.

This chain uses TRBV19 with TRBJ1-2, with 10 bases that match TRBD1. This CDR3 has 12 amino acids. Germline CDR1 LNHDA, CDR2 SQIVND (reference sequence). The trim removed 11 bases at V and 6 bases at J, leaving 6 bases unmatched. CDR3 sequence: CAPRTGGHGYTF. For the CDR3, the DNA is TGTGCCCCTAGGACAGGGGGGCATGGCTACACCTTC.

This sequence joins TRBV9 and TRBJ2-1, with 8 bases lining up with TRBD1. CDR3 length: 13 residues. Germline lookup yields CDR1 SGDLS and CDR2 YYNGEE. Germline trimming cut 2 bases from V and 8 bases from J; bases unmatched to any gene: 3. CDR3 nucleotide sequence: TGTGCCAGCAGCGTCAGGGGGCGGGATGAGCAGTTCTTC. Amino acids: CASSVRGRDEQFF.

This chain joins TRBV7-6 and TRBJ2-7, with D uncertain. The CDR3 loop spans 14 amino acids. The germline V and J ends were trimmed by 5 bases and 2 bases, with 13 bases remaining between them. Germline loops: CDR1 SGHVS, CDR2 FNYEAQ. The CDR3 DNA reads TGTGCCAGCAGCCTAGGTTTCCTTACCTACGAGCAGTACTTC. Protein sequence: CASSLGFLTYEQYF.

The count of this clone is one. The CDR3 protein is CASSLRTYSPLHF. The DNA of the CDR3 is TGTGCCAGCAGCTTGCGAACCTATTCACCCCTCCACTTT. The J gene is TRBJ1-6, the V gene TRBV7-9; no firm D call. Germline CDR1 reads SEHNR; CDR2 reads FQNEAQ (reference sequence). V was trimmed by 3 bases and J by 8 bases, leaving 8 bases between them. The CDR3 spans 13 residues.

Concerning this clone: Relative to the germline gene, one junction end is altered; a read error may explain this. The chain links TRBV29-1 to TRBJ2-7; TRBD1 matches at 10 bases. The CDR3 is 15 amino acids. Germline CDR1 reads SQVTM; CDR2 reads ANQGSEA. CDR3 coding DNA: TGCAGCGTGGAAGGGGACAGGGGATCGTTCTACGAGCAGTACTTC. This sequence encodes CSVEGDRGSFYEQYF.

This sequence joins TRBV4-1 and TRBJ2-7; D not resolved. V was shortened by 4 bases and J by 3 bases, with 19 bases between the two germline ends. The CDR3 has 16 residues. Per germline, CDR1 MGHRA and CDR2 YSYEKL. The CDR3 spells CASSRAWAGEFYEQYF. The CDR3 DNA reads TGCGCCAGCAGCCGGGCATGGGCAGGTGAGTTCTACGAGCAGTACTTC.

The J gene is TRBJ2-6, the V gene TRBV10-3, with TRBD1 matching over 10 bases. The junction had 7 bases not matched to a gene; V was cut back by 1 base and J by 1 base. The length of the CDR3 is 19 residues. Germline V gene lookup returns CDR1 ENHRY and CDR2 SYGVKD. CDR3: CAISELGTGVKSGANVLTF. The DNA for the CDR3 is TGTGCCATCAGTGAGTTAGGGACAGGGGTAAAATCTGGGGCCAACGTCCTGACTTTC.

The CDR3 nucleotides are TGCGCCAGCAGGGGTAGCCCCAACCCTCCAGATACGCAGTATTTT. Residues: CASRGSPNPPDTQYF. The genes are TRBV5-1 and TRBJ2-3; D is unclear. The CDR3 runs to 15 residues. Germline CDR1 SGHRS, CDR2 YFSETQ. The germline V and J ends were trimmed by 5 bases and 4 bases, with 17 bases remaining between them.

The chain uses TRBV18 and TRBJ2-5; tentatively, D is TRBD1 (6 bases). This CDR3 is built from 13 residues. Looked up from germline, CDR1 is KGHSH and CDR2 is LQKENI. V was trimmed by 3 bases and J by 9 bases, leaving 14 bases between them. DNA of the CDR3: TGTGCCAGCTCACCCTCGGACAGTTCGGCCCAGTACTTC. Protein: CASSPSDSSAQYF.

The chain carries TRBV19 and TRBJ1-4; D unresolved. The CDR3 runs 14 residues. Germline CDR1 reads LNHDA; CDR2 reads SQIVND (reference sequence). Trimming took 7 bases from V and 5 from J, leaving 14 bases between them. The CDR3 reads CASKGSSLNEKLFF. CDR3 coding DNA: TGTGCCAGTAAAGGGAGTTCGTTGAATGAAAAACTGTTTTTT.

The chain links TRBV6-4 to TRBJ2-2; the match to TRBD2 covers 15 bases. This CDR3 region has 16 residues. V dropped 10 bases and J dropped 2; count of bases not matched to a gene: 5. Germline values: CDR1 MRHNA, CDR2 SNTAGT. CDR3 loop: CATGTSGGPNTGELFF. The CDR3 DNA follows: TGTGCCACCGGGACTAGCGGGGGGCCAAACACCGGGGAGCTGTTTTTT.

The CDR3 protein is CASSEKGAPILILRMNTEAFF. For the CDR3, the DNA is TGTGCCAGCAGTGAAAAGGGGGCACCCATCCTCATACTACGCATGAACACTGAAGCTTTCTTT. The chain uses TRBV6-1 and TRBJ1-1; 7 bases agree with TRBD1. This CDR3 comprises 21 residues. Germline values: CDR1 MNHNS, CDR2 SASEGT. After removal of 2 bases from V and 0 bases from J, the junction contained 21 bases not matched to a gene.